The 11 T cell receptor beta chains in this list originate from one sample, sequenced in a study of cytomegalovirus exposure and HLA in healthy donors. TCRdb keeps only in-frame clones here, not all; method: immunoSEQ multiplex PCR. The table has 200,000 or so clones, roughly 82% seen once. The source material was PBMCs. The receptors here all came from a man younger than 35 in good health and CMV-seropositive.

The chain couples TRBV9 to TRBJ2-7; 9 bases fit TRBD2. J gave up 4 bases and V 3 bases, and 8 bases lay outside the gene matches. The CDR3 sequence is 15 residues long. The V gene's germline CDR1 is SGDLS and CDR2 YYNGEE. The CDR3 loop reads CASSASSGIGYEQYF. As DNA, the CDR3 is TGTGCCAGCAGCGCCTCTAGCGGGATAGGGTACGAGCAGTACTTC.

CDR3 DNA sequence: TGTGCCAGCGGACAGTTCCAAGAGACCCAGTACTTC. Its protein is CASGQFQETQYF. V is TRBV19 and J is TRBJ2-5, with D perhaps matching TRBD1 (6 bases). Looked up from germline, CDR1 is LNHDA and CDR2 is SQIVND (reference sequence). Trimming left V 9 bases short and J 1 base short, with 9 bases between. CDR3 length equals 12 residues.

The chain recombines TRBV9 with TRBJ2-7; 7 bases match TRBD1. The CDR3 loop spans 13 amino acids. The ends lost 8 bases at V and 3 bases at J; junction bases unmatched: 8. Looked up from germline, CDR1 is SGDLS and CDR2 is YYNGEE. The CDR3 loop reads CASSPGQLYEQYF. The CDR3, as DNA: TGTGCCAGTTCCCCGGGACAGCTCTACGAGCAGTACTTC. Filled out from reference TRBV9 and TRBJ2-7, the complete variable domain reads DSGVTQTPKHLITATGQRVTLRCSPRSGDLSVYWYQQSLDQGLQFLIQYYNGEERAKGNILERFSAQQFPDLHSELNLSSLELGDSALYFCASSPGQLYEQYFGPGTRLTVT.

The chain couples TRBV2 to TRBJ1-1, with D perhaps TRBD1 (6 bases). The CDR3 loop spans 14 amino acids. V was shortened by 6 bases and J by 2 bases, with 13 bases between the two germline ends. Germline V gene data show CDR1 as SNHLY and CDR2 as FYNNEI. The CDR3 spells CASSKDRLNTEAFF. The CDR3 DNA follows: TGTGCCAGCAGCAAGGACAGACTAAACACTGAAGCTTTCTTT.

This chain uses TRBV30 with TRBJ1-4, with TRBD1 matching 7 bases. Germline CDR1 GTSNPN, CDR2 SVGIG (reference sequence). This CDR3 is 16 amino acids long. V was clipped by 2 bases and J by 8 bases; unmatched bases: 14. CDR3 amino acids: CAWSPGQQTEGEKLFF. The CDR3 coding sequence is TGTGCCTGGAGTCCGGGACAGCAAACTGAAGGGGAAAAACTGTTTTTT. Variable domain in full (rest from reference TRBV30 and TRBJ1-4): SQTIHQWPATLVQPVGSPLSLECTVEGTSNPNLYWYRQAAGRGLQLLFYSVGIGQISSEVPQNLSASRPQDRQFILSSKKLLLSDSGFYLCAWSPGQQTEGEKLFFGSGTQLSVL.

The DNA of the CDR3 is TGTGCCTGGGGACAGGGTTCGAGGGACTCGCAGCCCCAGCATTTT. Its protein product is CAWGQGSRDSQPQHF. The chain uses TRBV30 and TRBJ1-5; 8 bases are shared with TRBD1. CDR1 and CDR2 from the germline V gene are GTSNPN and SVGIG (reference sequence). The CDR3 loop spans 15 amino acids. V dropped 5 bases and J dropped 7; count of bases not matched to a gene: 13.

This clone showed up just once. This sequence joins TRBV19 and TRBJ2-7, with a weak D call TRBD1 (6 bases). In germline, CDR1 is LNHDA, CDR2 SQIVND (reference sequence). V gave up 4 bases and J gave up 2 bases, with 6 bases separating them. The CDR3 is 12 residues long. CDR3 residues: CASSRDTYEQYF. The CDR3 DNA is TGTGCCAGTAGTAGGGACACCTACGAGCAGTACTTC.

This clone came up once. The chain uses TRBV30 and TRBJ2-3, with 9 nucleotides matching TRBD2. J gave up 2 bases and V 5 bases, and 17 bases lay outside the gene matches. Germline CDR1 GTSNPN, CDR2 SVGIG (reference sequence). The CDR3 covers 18 residues. CDR3 protein: CAWDGRRSSGGPTDTQYF. The CDR3 region has the DNA TGTGCCTGGGACGGACGTCGAAGTAGCGGGGGCCCCACAGATACGCAGTATTTT.

The chain uses TRBV10-3 and TRBJ2-7; a possible D gene is TRBD2 (6 bases). The CDR3 runs to 19 residues. From germline, CDR1 is ENHRY and CDR2 SYGVKD. The V gene lost 5 bases and the J gene lost 0 bases, with 26 bases spanning the gap. The CDR3 DNA reads TGTGCCATCAGTAAGCCGCCCGGTGGTCAGCGGGTGAGCTCCTACGAGCAGTACTTC. It translates to CAISKPPGGQRVSSYEQYF.

This clone was seen a few times. The chain recombines TRBV18 with TRBJ1-1; D possibly corresponds to TRBD1 (5 bases). Germline-derived CDR1 and CDR2 are KGHSH and LQKENI. The length of the CDR3 is 13 residues. The germline V and J ends were trimmed by 3 bases and 7 bases, with 12 bases remaining between them. Here the CDR3 reads CASSPGQGIEAFF. Written as DNA, the CDR3 is TGTGCCAGCTCACCGGGTCAGGGTATTGAAGCTTTCTTT.

The V call is TRBV5-1, the J call TRBJ1-2; D may be TRBD1 (5 bases). The length of the CDR3 is 13 residues. V gave up 2 bases and J gave up 6 bases, with 11 bases separating them. Germline V lookup: CDR1 SGHRS, CDR2 YFSETQ. CDR3 in amino acids: CASSFLQGNGYTF. The CDR3 DNA reads as TGCGCCAGCAGCTTCCTCCAGGGAAATGGCTACACCTTC.